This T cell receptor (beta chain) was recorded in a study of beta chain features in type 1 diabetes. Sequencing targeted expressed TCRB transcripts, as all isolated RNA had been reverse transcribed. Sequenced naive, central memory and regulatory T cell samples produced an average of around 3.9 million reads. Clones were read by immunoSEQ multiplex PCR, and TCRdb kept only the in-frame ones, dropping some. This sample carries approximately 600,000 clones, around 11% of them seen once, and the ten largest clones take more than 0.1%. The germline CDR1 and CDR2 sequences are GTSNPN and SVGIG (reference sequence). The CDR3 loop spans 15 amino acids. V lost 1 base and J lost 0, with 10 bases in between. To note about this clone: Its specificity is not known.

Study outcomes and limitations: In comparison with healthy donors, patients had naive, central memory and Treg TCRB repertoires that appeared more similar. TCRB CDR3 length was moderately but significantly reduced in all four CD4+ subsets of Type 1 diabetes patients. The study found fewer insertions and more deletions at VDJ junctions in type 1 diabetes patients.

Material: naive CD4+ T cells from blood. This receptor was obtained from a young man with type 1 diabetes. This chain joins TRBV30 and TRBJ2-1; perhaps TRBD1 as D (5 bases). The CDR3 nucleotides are TGTGCCTGGAGTGCTGGGGCCAGCTCCTACAATGAGCAGTTCTTC. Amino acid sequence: CAWSAGASSYNEQFF. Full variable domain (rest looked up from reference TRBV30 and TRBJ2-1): SQTIHQWPATLVQPVGSPLSLECTVEGTSNPNLYWYRQAAGRGLQLLFYSVGIGQISSEVPQNLSASRPQDRQFILSSKKLLLSDSGFYLCAWSAGASSYNEQFFGPGTRLTVL.